The source of this T cell receptor (beta chain) is a study of regulatory T cells in long-lasting Graves disease (dated by TCRdb to about 2021). Background on the whole study: To count as having persistent Graves' disease, a patient had to have received antithyroid drug treatment for over 5 years with TSH receptor autoantibodies remaining persistently positive. A total of about 33 samples underwent TCR sequencing, from roughly 13 patients with persistent Graves' disease and about 20 patients with newly diagnosed Graves' disease. Antithyroid drugs had been taken for approximately 9.5 years on average by persistent Graves' disease patients in the clinical cohort. The study was conducted in China and was registered as a clinical trial. This study used TCR sequencing and RNA sequencing of peripheral blood to compare persistent Graves' disease patients against newly diagnosed Graves' disease patients. Broad study findings and their caveats: TRBV28, TRBJ1-2 and TRBJ2-5 were preferentially used in persistent disease, while TRBV20-1 and TRBJ2-1 were favored in newly diagnosed disease. Compared with newly diagnosed patients, persistent Graves' disease patients had lower TCR Shannon entropy and fewer highly expanded clones, which suggests clonal expansion. The authors acknowledged the small sample size as a limitation that may reduce accuracy. Peripheral blood alone was examined, since thyroid tissue, which constituted the primary lesion, could not be accessed. Persistent patients shared more public clonotypes among themselves (around 2,500) than newly diagnosed patients did (over 900). Sequencing and analysis were limited to the TCR beta chain.

The time point label of this sample denotes: persistent/refractory GD, antithyroid drugs over 5 years with positive TRAb. RNA was extracted from PBMCs in TRIzol for both TCR sequencing and RNA sequencing. The diagnosis of Graves' disease was made according to American Thyroid Association guidelines. Patients for the study were recruited at an endocrinology department in Xi'an, China. From each patient, nine milliliters of peripheral blood was collected into an EDTA anticoagulant tube. PBMCs were isolated by Ficoll Paque Plus density gradient separation without further T cell sorting. An Agilent 2100 Bioanalyzer and agarose gel were used to check RNA quality, and a NanoDrop 2000 was used to measure RNA concentration. At least ten counts were recorded for this clonotype. Its antigen target is currently unknown. No much larger clonotype is one base removed from it; base qualities were not supplied. The library relied on multiplex PCR. Sequencer: Illumina HiSeq 4000. iRepertoire HTBI primers and Arm-PCR amplification of CDR3 regions were used to construct TCR beta libraries. Gel purification was performed on PCR products prior to sequencing. The study's processing was this. Across samples, 60 to 75 TRBV and 15 or so TRBJ segments were identified and used for gene usage analysis of CDR3 amino acid clonotypes. COPE and FqMerger were used to merge filtered high-quality paired reads into contigs. BLAST was used to align contigs to the IMGT TRBV, TRBD and TRBJ reference genes, and CDR3 was defined following IMGT. Highly expanded clones were defined as clonotypes with a frequency above 0.1%. Shannon entropy served as the measure of repertoire diversity, while the Gini coefficient captured V-J evenness. Clonotypes shared by more than one individual were considered public. TCRdb passed the public sequencing reads through fastp at Q25 and MiXCR, retaining productive beta sequences. Merged by CDR3 protein, the rows form single entries marked with the most common genes and DNA. For this entry, the V and J calls and clone size follow TCRdb and not the study's own pipeline. This sample has around 430,000 distinct CDR3 sequences in its table, and roughly 22% of those were observed once. The leading ten clones occupy about an eighth of the sample.

The CDR1 and CDR2 encoded by the germline V gene (reference sequence) are LNHDA and SQIVND. CDR3 length: 15 amino acids, cysteine to phenylalanine. Solely the CDR3 DNA is kept, with 45 bases framed from the first base. Between the V and J ends, shortened by 4 bases and 2 bases respectively, the junction contains 12 bases. The rearrangement joined TRBV19 to TRBJ1-5, with the identity of the D gene unclear. The source material was peripheral blood mononuclear cells (PBMCs), sampled when the disease was refractory, from a patient treated with antithyroid drugs. This clonotype originated in a female donor with Graves disease. The bases are TGTGCCAGTAGTACACAAGCGAGAGGCAATCAGCCCCAGCATTTT. It codes for CASSTQARGNQPQHF. Joined to the reference TRBV19 and TRBJ1-5 proteins, this CDR3 gives the full variable domain: DGGITQSPKYLFRKEGQNVTLSCEQNLNHDAMYWYRQDPGQGLRLIYYSQIVNDFQKGDIAEGYSVSREKKESFPLTVTSAQKNPTAFYLCASSTQARGNQPQHFGDGTRLSIL.